This T cell receptor (beta chain) derives from a study of blood T cell repertoires in COVID-19. Background on the study: PBMCs, B-cell-depleted T cells, or T cells were the source of the cDNA or gDNA that made up the material.

As handled by the study authors: Estimates of nucleated cell counts were drawn from the amplification of reference gene primers. This table comes from immunoSEQ multiplex PCR, and its TCRdb copy is limited to in-frame clones, with some not included. D and trimming were read from the DNA, whereas the V and J calls and clone size are those reported in that table. Of around 150,000 clones listed, roughly 80% are singletons. The CDR3 runs to 14 residues. V was clipped by 5 bases and J by 5 bases, with 15 bases between them. Germline-derived CDR1 and CDR2 are MNHEY and SVGAGI. Cohorts were determined from participant-reported clinical history. Recovered status in Cohort 3 required two negative PCRs, clearance, or symptom resolution.

Sample: PBMCs or T cells enriched from blood (not recorded which). This sequence was found in a woman aged 60 to 75 who had recovered from COVID-19. The gene calls are TRBV6-5 and TRBJ1-1, with D perhaps TRBD1 (5 bases). CDR3 sequence: CASSHQVGGTEAFF. CDR3 DNA sequence: TGTGCCAGCAGTCATCAGGTGGGGGGAACTGAAGCTTTCTTT.